This TCR beta chain was sequenced during a study of T cell responses to AZD1222 COVID-19 vaccine. This table comes from immunoSEQ multiplex PCR, and its TCRdb copy is limited to in-frame clones, with some not included. The table shows fewer than 150,000 clones, with around 84% occurring only once. V dropped 7 bases and J dropped 2 bases, with 11 bases sitting between them. CDR3 length equals 13 residues. The chain is built from TRBV12-3 or TRBV12-4 and TRBJ2-5; tentatively, D is TRBD1 (5 bases). Sequencing used peripheral blood, obtained 28 days after the second AZD1222 dose. The TCR comes from an adult who received the AZD1222 COVID-19 vaccine. CDR3 residues: CASKKGSQETQYF. In DNA, the CDR3 is TGTGCCAGCAAAAAGGGGTCTCAAGAGACCCAGTACTTC.